These 6 T cell receptor beta chains were all obtained from the same sample, sequenced in a study of patients and donors after allogeneic stem cell transplantation. TCRdb re-called the RT-PCR reads with MiXCR, one entry per CDR3 protein. This sample has fewer than 200,000 distinct CDR3 sequences, with roughly 30% found just once. Material: blood, either unsorted or a sorted T cell fraction (not recorded which). These receptors were obtained from a human donor who was either an allogeneic HSCT recipient or a stem cell or donor lymphocyte infusion donor (not recorded which). It is not recorded whose cells these are; they may come from a transplant donor.

This clonotype was seen more than once but under ten times. The chain employs TRBV6-2 or TRBV6-3 and TRBJ2-2; possibly TRBD2 for D (5 bases). The CDR3 has 17 residues. V was trimmed by 5 bases and J by 6 bases, leaving 22 bases between them. In germline, CDR1 is MNHEY, CDR2 SVGEGT. The CDR3 here is CASSDPRRAAVAGELFF. DNA of the CDR3: TGTGCCAGCAGTGACCCCCGGCGGGCTGCAGTCGCCGGGGAGCTGTTTTTT.

V usage is TRBV9 and J usage is TRBJ2-7; D gene unclear. The CDR3 extends over 16 amino acids. Germline assignment: CDR1 SGDLS and CDR2 YYNGEE. The V end was cut by 4 bases, the J end by 5 bases, with 22 bases between. The CDR3 protein is CASSFYTPRSCHEQYF. CDR3 in DNA: TGTGCCAGCAGCTTCTACACTCCCCGGAGCTGTCACGAGCAGTACTTC.

The V and J genes are TRBV28 and TRBJ2-7, with 9 bases fitting TRBD1. Trimming at V came to 6 bases and at J to 4 bases, leaving 10 bases not matched to a gene. The V gene's germline CDR1 is MDHEN and CDR2 SYDVKM. The CDR3 loop spans 15 amino acids. CDR3 nucleotides: TGTGCCAGCAGCGCCTCCGGGACAGGGCCTTACGAGCAGTACTTC. Encoded protein: CASSASGTGPYEQYF.

This clonotype was detected a few times. This chain links TRBV20-1 with TRBJ1-2, with 7 bases that match TRBD1. V lost 5 bases and J lost 4; bases outside the gene matches: 13. This CDR3 has 15 amino acids. Germline CDR1 and CDR2: DFQATT and SNEGSKA (reference sequence). The CDR3 sequence is CSAPAAYGTAYGYTF. As DNA, the CDR3 is TGCAGTGCTCCGGCAGCCTACGGGACAGCCTATGGCTACACCTTC.

This clonotype is a singleton in its sample. V gene TRBV7-2 combines with J gene TRBJ2-1; no definite D call. From germline, CDR1 is SGHTA and CDR2 FQGNSA. CDR3 length: 16 amino acids. Trimming pared 5 bases from V and 0 bases from J, leaving 14 bases between. CDR3 region: CASSPRSRSSYNEQFF. DNA for the CDR3: TGTGCCAGCAGCCCCAGATCTCGGAGCTCCTACAATGAGCAGTTCTTC.

The chain links TRBV29-1 to TRBJ2-2; no clear D gene. The CDR3 sequence is 11 residues long. V lost 4 bases to trimming and J lost 0 bases, with 0 bases between them. From germline, CDR1 is SQVTM and CDR2 ANQGSEA. The chain's CDR3 is CSVANTGELFF. In DNA, the CDR3 is TGCAGCGTTGCGAACACCGGGGAGCTGTTTTTT.